This TCR beta chain was profiled in a study of T cell repertoires in cytomegalovirus infection. With 3 bases removed from V and 5 bases from J, the gap between germline ends came to 5 bases. The CDR3 extends over 12 amino acids. CDR1 and CDR2 from the germline V gene are SGHDT and YYEEEE. TCRdb independently ran MiXCR on the reads; one entry per CDR3 protein. The sample gives 250,000 to 300,000 distinct CDR3 sequences, about 26% of which show up once; about 14% is in the top ten. The sample was PBMCs. The receptor was isolated from a human donor in good health (CMV status not recorded). Some clones in this sample may be carry-over from other donors' samples. The chain couples TRBV5-6 to TRBJ2-2, with D unclear. The CDR3 spells CASSWVTGELFF. CDR3 sequence (DNA): TGTGCCAGCAGCTGGGTTACCGGGGAGCTGTTTTTT. Full variable domain (missing parts from reference TRBV5-6 and TRBJ2-2): DAGVTQSPTHLIKTRGQQVTLRCSPKSGHDTVSWYQQALGQGPQFIFQYYEEEERQRGNFPDRFSGHQFPNYSSELNVNALLLGDSALYLCASSWVTGELFFGEGSRLTVL.